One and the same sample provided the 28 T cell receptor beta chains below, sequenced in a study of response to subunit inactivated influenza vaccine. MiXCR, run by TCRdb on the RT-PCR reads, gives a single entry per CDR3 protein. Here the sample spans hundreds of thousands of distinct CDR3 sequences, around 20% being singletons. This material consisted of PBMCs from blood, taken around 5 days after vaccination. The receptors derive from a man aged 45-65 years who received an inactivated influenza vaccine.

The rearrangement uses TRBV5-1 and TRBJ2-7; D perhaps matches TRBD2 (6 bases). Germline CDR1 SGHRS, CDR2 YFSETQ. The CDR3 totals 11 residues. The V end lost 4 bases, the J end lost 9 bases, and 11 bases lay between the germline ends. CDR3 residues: CASSNRDLQYF. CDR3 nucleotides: TGCGCCAGCAGCAACCGGGACTTGCAGTACTTC.

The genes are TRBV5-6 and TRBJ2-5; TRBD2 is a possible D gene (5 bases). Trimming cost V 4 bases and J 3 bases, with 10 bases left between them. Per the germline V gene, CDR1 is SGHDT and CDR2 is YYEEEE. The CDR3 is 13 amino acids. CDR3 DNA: TGTGCCAGCAGCCCGGGATTCAAAGAGACCCAGTACTTC. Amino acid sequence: CASSPGFKETQYF.

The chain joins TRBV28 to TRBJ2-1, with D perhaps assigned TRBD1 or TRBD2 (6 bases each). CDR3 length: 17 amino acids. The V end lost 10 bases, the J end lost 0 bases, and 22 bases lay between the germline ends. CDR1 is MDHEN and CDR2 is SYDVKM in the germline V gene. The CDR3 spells CATLTREGGGSYNEQFF. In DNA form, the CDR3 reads TGTGCCACCCTGACTAGAGAAGGGGGAGGCTCCTACAATGAGCAGTTCTTC.

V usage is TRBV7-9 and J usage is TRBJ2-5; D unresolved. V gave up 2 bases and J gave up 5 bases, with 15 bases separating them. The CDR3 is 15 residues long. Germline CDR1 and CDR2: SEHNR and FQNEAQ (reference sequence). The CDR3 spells CASSLNTWREETQYF. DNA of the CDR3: TGTGCCAGCAGCTTAAATACTTGGCGAGAGGAGACCCAGTACTTC.

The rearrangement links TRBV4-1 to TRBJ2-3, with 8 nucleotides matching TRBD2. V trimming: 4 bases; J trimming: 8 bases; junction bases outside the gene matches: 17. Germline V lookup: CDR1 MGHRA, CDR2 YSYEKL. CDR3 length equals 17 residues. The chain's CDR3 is CASSLVRPGREGGTQYF. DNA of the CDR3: TGCGCCAGCAGCCTCGTACGACCCGGGAGGGAAGGAGGTACGCAGTATTTT.

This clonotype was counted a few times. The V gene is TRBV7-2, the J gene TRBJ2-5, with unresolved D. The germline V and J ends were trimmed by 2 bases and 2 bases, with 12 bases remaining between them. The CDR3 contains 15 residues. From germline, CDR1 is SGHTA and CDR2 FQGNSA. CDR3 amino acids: CASSLQRQVQETQYF. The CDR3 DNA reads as TGTGCCAGCAGCTTACAGCGACAAGTACAAGAGACCCAGTACTTC.

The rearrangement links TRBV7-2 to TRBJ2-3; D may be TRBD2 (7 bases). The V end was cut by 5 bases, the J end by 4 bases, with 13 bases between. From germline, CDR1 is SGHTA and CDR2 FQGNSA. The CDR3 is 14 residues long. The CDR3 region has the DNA TGTGCCAGCAGCAACGGGGGGCGGGCAGATACGCAGTATTTT. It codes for CASSNGGRADTQYF. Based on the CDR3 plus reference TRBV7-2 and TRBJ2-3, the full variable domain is GAGVSQSPSNKVTEKGKDVELRCDPISGHTALYWYRQSLGQGLEFLIYFQGNSAPDKSGLPSDRFSAERTGGSVSTLTIQRTQQEDSAVYLCASSNGGRADTQYFGPGTRLTVL.

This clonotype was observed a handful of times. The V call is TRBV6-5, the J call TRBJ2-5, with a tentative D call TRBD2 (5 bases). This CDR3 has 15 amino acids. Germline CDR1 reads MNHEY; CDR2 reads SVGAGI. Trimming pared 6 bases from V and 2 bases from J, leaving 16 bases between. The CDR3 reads CASSLPGSPQETQYF. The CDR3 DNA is TGTGCCAGCAGCTTACCGGGGTCCCCACAAGAGACCCAGTACTTC.

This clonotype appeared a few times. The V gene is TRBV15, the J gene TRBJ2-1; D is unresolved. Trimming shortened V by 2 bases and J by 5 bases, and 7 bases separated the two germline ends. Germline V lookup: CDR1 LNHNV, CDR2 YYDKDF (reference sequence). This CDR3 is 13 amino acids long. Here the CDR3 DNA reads TGTGCCACCAGCAGAAACAGACACAATGAGCAGTTCTTC. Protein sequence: CATSRNRHNEQFF.

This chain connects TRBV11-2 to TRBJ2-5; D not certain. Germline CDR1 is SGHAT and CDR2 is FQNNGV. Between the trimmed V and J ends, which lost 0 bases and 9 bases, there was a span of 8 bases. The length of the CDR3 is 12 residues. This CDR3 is CASSLDLVPQYF. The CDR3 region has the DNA TGTGCCAGCAGCTTAGATCTCGTGCCCCAGTACTTC.

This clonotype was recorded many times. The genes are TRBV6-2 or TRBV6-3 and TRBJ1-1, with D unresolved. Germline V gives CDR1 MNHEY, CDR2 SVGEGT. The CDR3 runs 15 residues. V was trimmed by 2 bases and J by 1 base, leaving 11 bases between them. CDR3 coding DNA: TGTGCCAGCAGTTACCCCGGACTCTCGAACACTGAAGCTTTCTTT. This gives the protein CASSYPGLSNTEAFF.

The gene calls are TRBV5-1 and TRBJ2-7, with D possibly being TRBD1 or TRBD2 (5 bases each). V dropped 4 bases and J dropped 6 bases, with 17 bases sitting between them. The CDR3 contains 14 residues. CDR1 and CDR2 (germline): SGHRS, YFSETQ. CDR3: CASSLGGGTLEQYF. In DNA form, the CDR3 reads TGCGCCAGCAGCCTCGGAGGTGGGACCCTCGAGCAGTACTTC.

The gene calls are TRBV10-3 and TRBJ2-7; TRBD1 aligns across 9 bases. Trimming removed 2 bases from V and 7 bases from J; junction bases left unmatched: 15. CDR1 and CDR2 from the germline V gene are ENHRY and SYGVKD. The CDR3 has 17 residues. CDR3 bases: TGTGCCATCAGTGAGAGCGGTTGGGACAGGGTTCAGGAGGAGCAGTACTTC. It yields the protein CAISESGWDRVQEEQYF.

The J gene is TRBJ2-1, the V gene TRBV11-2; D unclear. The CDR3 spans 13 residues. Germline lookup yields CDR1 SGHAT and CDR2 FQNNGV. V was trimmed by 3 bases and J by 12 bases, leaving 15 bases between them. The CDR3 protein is CASSFAPTYGQFF. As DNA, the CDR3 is TGTGCCAGCAGCTTCGCCCCAACTTACGGGCAGTTCTTC.

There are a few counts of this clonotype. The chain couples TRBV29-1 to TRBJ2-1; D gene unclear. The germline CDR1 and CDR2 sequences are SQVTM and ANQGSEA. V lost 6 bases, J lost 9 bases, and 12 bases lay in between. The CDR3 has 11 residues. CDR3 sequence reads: CSVPTLSEQFF. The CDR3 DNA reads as TGCAGCGTCCCGACTTTGTCTGAGCAGTTCTTC.

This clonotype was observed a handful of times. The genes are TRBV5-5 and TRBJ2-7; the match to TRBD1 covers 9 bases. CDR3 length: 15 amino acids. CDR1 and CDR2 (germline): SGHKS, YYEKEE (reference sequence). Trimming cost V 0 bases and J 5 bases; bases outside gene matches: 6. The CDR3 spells CASSLAGQGIHEQYF. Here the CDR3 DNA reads TGTGCCAGCAGCTTGGCGGGACAGGGAATCCACGAGCAGTACTTC.

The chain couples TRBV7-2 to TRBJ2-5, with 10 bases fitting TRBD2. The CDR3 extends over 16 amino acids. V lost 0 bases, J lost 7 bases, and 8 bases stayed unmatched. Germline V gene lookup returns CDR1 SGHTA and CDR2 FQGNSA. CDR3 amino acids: CASSLAVTSGTWTQYF. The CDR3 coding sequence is TGTGCCAGCAGCTTAGCGGTTACTAGCGGGACCTGGACCCAGTACTTC.

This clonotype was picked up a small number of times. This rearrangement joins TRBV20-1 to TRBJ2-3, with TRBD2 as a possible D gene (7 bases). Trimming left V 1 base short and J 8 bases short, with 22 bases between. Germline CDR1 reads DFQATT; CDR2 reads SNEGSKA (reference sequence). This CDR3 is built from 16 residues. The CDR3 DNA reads TGCAGTGCTAGAGTTCAGGCTGGGGGGGCCTTCACTACGCAGTATTTT. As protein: CSARVQAGGAFTTQYF.

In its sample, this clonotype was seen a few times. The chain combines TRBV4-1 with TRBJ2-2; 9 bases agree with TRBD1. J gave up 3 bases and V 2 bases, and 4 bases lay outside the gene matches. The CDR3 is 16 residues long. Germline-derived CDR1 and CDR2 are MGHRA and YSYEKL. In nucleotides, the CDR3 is TGCGCCAGCAGCCAACCTCGACAGGGGGACACCGGGGAGCTGTTTTTT. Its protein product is CASSQPRQGDTGELFF.

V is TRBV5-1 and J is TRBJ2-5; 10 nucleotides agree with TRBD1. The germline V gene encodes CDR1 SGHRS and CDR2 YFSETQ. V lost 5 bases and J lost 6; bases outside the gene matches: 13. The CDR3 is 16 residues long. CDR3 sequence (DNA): TGCGCCAGCAGTTCCACCGGGACAGGGGCTTTGCAGACCCAGTACTTC. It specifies CASSSTGTGALQTQYF.

CDR3 sequence: CASSFWGGAYEQYF. As DNA, the CDR3 is TGTGCCAGCAGTTTTTGGGGGGGGGCCTACGAGCAGTACTTC. This chain joins TRBV12-3 or TRBV12-4 and TRBJ2-7; 7 bases align to TRBD2. V lost 3 bases and J lost 2; bases outside the gene matches: 4. This CDR3 comprises 14 residues.

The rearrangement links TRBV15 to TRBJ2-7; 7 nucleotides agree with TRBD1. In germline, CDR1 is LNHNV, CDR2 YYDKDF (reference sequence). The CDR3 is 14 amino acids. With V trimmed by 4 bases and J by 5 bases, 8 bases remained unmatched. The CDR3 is CATSKRQGVHEQYF. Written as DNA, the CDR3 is TGTGCCACCAGCAAGCGGCAGGGGGTGCACGAGCAGTACTTC.

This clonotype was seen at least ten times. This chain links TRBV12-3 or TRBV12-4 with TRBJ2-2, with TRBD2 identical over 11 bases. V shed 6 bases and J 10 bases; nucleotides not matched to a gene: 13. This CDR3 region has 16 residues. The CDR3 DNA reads TGTGCCAGCAGCGCTACTAGCGGGGGAACCTCCTCGGAGCTGTTTTTT. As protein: CASSATSGGTSSELFF.

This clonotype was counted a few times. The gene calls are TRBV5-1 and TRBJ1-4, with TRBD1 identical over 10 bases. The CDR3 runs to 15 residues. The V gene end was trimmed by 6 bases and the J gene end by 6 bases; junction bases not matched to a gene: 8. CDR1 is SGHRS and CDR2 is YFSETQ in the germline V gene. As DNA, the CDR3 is TGCGCCAGCACTCCCTACGGGACAGGGGATGAAAAACTGTTTTTT. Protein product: CASTPYGTGDEKLFF.

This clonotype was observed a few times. The CDR3 sequence is CASSQWGSGSTEAFF. CDR3 nucleotides: TGTGCCAGCAGCCAATGGGGGTCGGGTAGCACTGAAGCTTTCTTT. V and J are TRBV3-1 and TRBJ1-1, with a tentative D call TRBD1 (5 bases). Trimming left V 2 bases short and J 4 bases short, with 14 bases between. Per the germline V gene, CDR1 is LGHDT and CDR2 is YNNKEL (reference sequence). CDR3 length: 15 amino acids.

The CDR3 sequence is CASSEIGGVNEQFF. DNA of the CDR3: TGCGCCAGCAGCGAAATCGGGGGGGTCAATGAGCAGTTCTTC. The chain joins TRBV4-1 to TRBJ2-1; 8 bases are a match to TRBD2. The CDR3 is made up of 14 amino acids. The ends lost 5 bases at V and 6 bases at J; junction bases unmatched: 6. In germline, CDR1 is MGHRA, CDR2 YSYEKL.

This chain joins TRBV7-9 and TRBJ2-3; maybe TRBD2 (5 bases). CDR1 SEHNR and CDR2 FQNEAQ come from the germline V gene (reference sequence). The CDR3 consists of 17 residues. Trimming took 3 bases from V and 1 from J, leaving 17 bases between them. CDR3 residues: CASSFPGRAPGTDTQYF. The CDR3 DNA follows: TGTGCCAGCAGCTTCCCGGGGAGAGCACCTGGCACAGATACGCAGTATTTT.

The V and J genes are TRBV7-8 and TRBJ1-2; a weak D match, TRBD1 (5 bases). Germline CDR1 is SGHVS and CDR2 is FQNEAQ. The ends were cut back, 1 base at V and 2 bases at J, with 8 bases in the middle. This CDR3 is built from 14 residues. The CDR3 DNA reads TGTGCCAGCAGCTTAGGGGCAGGGAACTATGGCTACACCTTC. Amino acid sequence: CASSLGAGNYGYTF.